This TCR beta chain derives from a study of T cells in tuberculosis. Sequencing used immunoSEQ multiplex PCR; TCRdb keeps in-frame clones, though not all of them. The data contain about 7,700 clones, over 90% of them singletons. Germline loops: CDR1 SGHVS, CDR2 FQNEAQ. J lost 6 bases, V lost 5 bases, and 7 bases had no gene match. This CDR3 spans 16 amino acids. This TCR came from an adult with tuberculosis. The sequencing sample was made of PBMCs. The V and J genes are TRBV7-8 and TRBJ2-1; TRBD2 matches 13 bases. CDR3 sequence (DNA): TGTGCCAGCAGCCCGACGGGACTAGCGGGGCTCAATGAGCAGTTCTTC. Residues: CASSPTGLAGLNEQFF. The whole variable domain, filled in from reference TRBV7-8 and TRBJ2-1, reads GAGVSQSPRYKVAKRGQDVALRCDPISGHVSLFWYQQALGQGPEFLTYFQNEAQLDKSGLPSDRFFAERPEGSVSTLKIQRTQQEDSAVYLCASSPTGLAGLNEQFFGPGTRLTVL.